A single T cell receptor (beta chain) is shown here with its context. Its target antigen remains unknown. No base-level quality is on record; no much larger clone is a single base apart. The data were obtained in a study of blood T cell repertoires in COVID-19 (dated by TCRdb to 2018 to 2020). With regard to the full study: Samples from collaborators originated in the United States, Italy and Spain and spanned both the acute and convalescent phases of COVID-19. The material from the prospective study consisted of cDNA or gDNA derived from T cells, B-cell-depleted T cells, or PBMCs. Deeply sampled blood TCRbeta repertoires from subjects exposed to, actively infected with, or recovered from COVID-19 were included in the dataset. The repertoires were released in a freely available public database intended as a resource for research on the immune response to SARS-CoV-2. Samples came from the ongoing ImmuneRACE study (first 160 participants) plus 1,254 subjects from 6 global collaborators. The sample metadata nearly always contained a de-identified subject ID, COVID-19 status, age in years and sex. HLA class I and class II types, where available, came from metadata supplied by the sample provider rather than from assay-based typing. What the authors observed across the whole study: The quantity of clinical and demographic metadata differed by source and by participant and was supplied without curation.

TCRbeta CDR3 regions were amplified from genomic DNA by means of the immunoSEQ Assay, a bias-controlled multiplex PCR. Concerning the study's data processing: The number of nucleated cells in each sample was estimated by amplification of reference gene primers within the assay. To quantify the absolute abundance of each unique TCRbeta CDR3 rearrangement, sequence reads were collapsed and filtered. For each sample, productive Simpson clonality was calculated as the square root of Simpson's diversity index over productive rearrangements. The table comes from immuneACCESS by way of TCRdb, which keeps in-frame sequences with V and J called. Part of the clones is missing from these tables; in studies checked, under half for an unresolved V gene and the rest for unknown reasons. V and J calls and clone size are copied from that table; D and trimming were computed from the DNA. The sample table shows 250,000 to 350,000 clones, and 87% are seen once. 5.5% to 6% of the sample goes to the ten largest clones.

The CDR3 starts with the cysteine, ends with the phenylalanine, and has 14 residues. The retained sequence is limited to the CDR3, 42 bases, with the frame set at the first base. In the germline V gene, CDR1 corresponds to MGHDK and CDR2 to SYGVNS. The V end loses 4 bases and the J end loses 8 bases, and a stretch of 17 bases separates them. Participants in the prospective study were enrolled through a virtual design, were aged roughly 18 to 90 years, and lived in some 24 United States geographic areas. In the prospective study, participants were assigned to cohorts based on the clinical history participants reported in a screening survey and a study questionnaire. Recovered participants in ImmuneRACE Cohort 3 were defined as having two consecutive negative NP/OP PCR tests, clearance from a healthcare professional, or resolution of symptoms. Each participant in the prospective study had whole blood, serum and a nasopharyngeal or oropharyngeal swab collected by mobile phlebotomists. Additional blood draws and questionnaires over a 2-month period could optionally be provided by prospective study participants. Before DNA extraction, blood samples from the prospective study were shipped at room temperature or frozen.

This TCR was sampled from a woman younger than 45 who had recovered from COVID-19. The sequence links TRBV25-1 to TRBJ1-2, and possibly TRBD1, on 6 matching bases. Sequenced material: PBMCs or T cells enriched from blood (not recorded which). The DNA sequence is TGTGCCAGCAGTGGAACAGGGCCCGGGCGGGGCTACACCTTC. It translates to CASSGTGPGRGYTF.